The 8 T cell receptor beta chains presented below share a single source sample, sequenced in a study of cytotoxic CD8 clonotypes in ibrutinib-treated CLL. The repertoire was sequenced with immunoSEQ multiplex PCR; TCRdb's copy has only in-frame clones and lacks some. The table lists over 250,000 clones, approximately 76% of them singletons. Sample: PBMCs, taken at disease progression, from a patient treated with ibrutinib. The receptors derive from a human donor with chronic lymphocytic leukemia.

The V gene is TRBV18, the J gene TRBJ1-4, with D hard to call. CDR3 length: 14 residues. V was shortened by 0 bases and J by 7 bases, with 9 bases between the two germline ends. CDR1 and CDR2 from the germline V gene are KGHSH and LQKENI. The CDR3 reads CASSPPSLSEKLFF. DNA of the CDR3: TGTGCCAGCTCACCACCGTCTCTCTCTGAAAAACTGTTTTTT.

This clone was recorded only once. The V gene is TRBV28, the J gene TRBJ2-3, with TRBD1 matching over 10 bases. The length of the CDR3 is 16 residues. Germline V gene sequence: CDR1 MDHEN, CDR2 SYDVKM. The V and J ends lost 5 bases and 4 bases, in that order; junction bases with no gene match: 9. CDR3 bases: TGTGCCAGCAGTGGGGGACAGGGGAGCCATCCAGATACGCAGTATTTT. Translated: CASSGGQGSHPDTQYF.

The CDR3, as DNA: TGTGCCAGTCCAGCGGGCTCCTACGAGCAGTACTTC. Its protein product is CASPAGSYEQYF. J is TRBJ2-7 and V is TRBV6-6, with a weak D call TRBD2 (6 bases). V lost 9 bases and J 0 bases, leaving 9 bases between the germline ends. Looked up from germline, CDR1 is MNHNY and CDR2 is SVGAGI (reference sequence). The CDR3 runs 12 residues.

This clone was detected only once. This sequence joins TRBV7-9 and TRBJ1-4, with 10 bases fitting TRBD1. The CDR3 has 14 amino acids. The V gene end was trimmed by 4 bases and the J gene end by 8 bases; junction bases not matched to a gene: 4. CDR1 is SEHNR and CDR2 is FQNEAQ in the germline V gene (reference sequence). The CDR3, as DNA: TGTGCCAGCAGCTCGACAGGGGGCCTGGAAAAACTGTTTTTT. Residues: CASSSTGGLEKLFF.

V is TRBV19 and J is TRBJ1-1, with D tentatively TRBD1 (6 bases). V was cut by 3 bases and J by 1 base, with 12 bases left in between. Germline V gene lookup returns CDR1 LNHDA and CDR2 SQIVND (reference sequence). There are 15 residues in the CDR3. CDR3 loop: CASSMMGATNTEAFF. CDR3 nucleotides: TGTGCCAGTAGTATGATGGGGGCGACGAACACTGAAGCTTTCTTT.

The V and J genes are TRBV7-2 and TRBJ2-7; D is undetermined. CDR3 length equals 12 residues. Germline V gives CDR1 SGHTA, CDR2 FQGNSA. The V and J ends lost 1 base and 4 bases respectively, with 5 bases between them. The CDR3 DNA sequence: TGTGCCAGCAGCTTAGTTAGTTACGAGCAGTACTTC. This translates into CASSLVSYEQYF.

Comments on this clone: The same CDR3 is also encoded by other DNA sequences in this sample. The DNA for the CDR3 is TGTGCCAGCAGTTACGGGACAGGTGGCTATGGCTACACCTTC. It encodes CASSYGTGGYGYTF. The chain links TRBV6-5 to TRBJ1-2, with 8 bases matching TRBD1. J lost 4 bases, V lost 2 bases, and 3 bases had no gene match. Germline CDR1 and CDR2: MNHEY and SVGAGI. CDR3 length equals 14 residues.

J is TRBJ2-4 and V is TRBV4-1; D is perhaps TRBD2 (6 bases). This CDR3 comprises 17 residues. CDR1 MGHRA and CDR2 YSYEKL come from the germline V gene. The V and J ends lost 2 bases and 7 bases respectively, with 21 bases between them. CDR3 protein: CASSQSLLPGAGNIQYF. DNA for the CDR3: TGCGCCAGCAGCCAATCCCTGTTACCCGGGGCGGGGAACATTCAGTACTTC.